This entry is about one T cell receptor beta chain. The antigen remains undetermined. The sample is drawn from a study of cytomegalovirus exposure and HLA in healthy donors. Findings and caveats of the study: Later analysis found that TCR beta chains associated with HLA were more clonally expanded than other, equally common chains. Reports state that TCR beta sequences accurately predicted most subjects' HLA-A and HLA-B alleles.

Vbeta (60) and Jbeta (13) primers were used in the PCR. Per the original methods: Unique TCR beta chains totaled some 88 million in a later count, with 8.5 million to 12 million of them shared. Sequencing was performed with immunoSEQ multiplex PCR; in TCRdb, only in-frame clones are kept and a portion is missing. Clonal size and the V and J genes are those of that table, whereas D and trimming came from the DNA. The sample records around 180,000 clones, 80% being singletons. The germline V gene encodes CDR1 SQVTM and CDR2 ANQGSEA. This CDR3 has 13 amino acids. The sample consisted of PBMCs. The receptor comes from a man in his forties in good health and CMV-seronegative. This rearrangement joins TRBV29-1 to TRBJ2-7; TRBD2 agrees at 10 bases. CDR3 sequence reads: CGGLAGASYEQYF. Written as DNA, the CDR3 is TGCGGCGGGCTAGCGGGAGCAAGCTACGAGCAGTACTTC.